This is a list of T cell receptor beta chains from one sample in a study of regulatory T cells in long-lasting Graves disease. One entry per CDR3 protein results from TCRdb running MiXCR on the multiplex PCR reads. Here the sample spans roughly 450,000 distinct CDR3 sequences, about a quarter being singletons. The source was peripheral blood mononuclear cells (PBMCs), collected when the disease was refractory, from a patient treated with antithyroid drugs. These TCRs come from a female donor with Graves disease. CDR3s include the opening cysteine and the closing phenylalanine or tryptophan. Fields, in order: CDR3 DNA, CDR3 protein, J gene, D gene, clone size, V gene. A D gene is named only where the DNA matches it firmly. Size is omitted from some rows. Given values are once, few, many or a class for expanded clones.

CDR3 DNA: TGTGCCAGCAGCAGGGTCGCTAGAGAAAAACTGTTTTTT; CDR3 protein: CASSRVAREKLFF; J gene: TRBJ1-4; D gene: .; clone size: .; V gene: TRBV6-1
CDR3 DNA: TGTGCCAGCAGCCTCTCCACGACAATCGCCTATGGCTACACCTTC; CDR3 protein: CASSLSTTIAYGYTF; J gene: TRBJ1-2; D gene: .; clone size: many; V gene: TRBV2
CDR3 DNA: TGCAGTGCTAGGGCCCGGGACTGGGGAACTAACTATGGCTACACCTTC; CDR3 protein: CSARARDWGTNYGYTF; J gene: TRBJ1-2; D gene: .; clone size: many; V gene: TRBV20-1
CDR3 DNA: TGTGCCAGCACCCGGACTAGCGGCGACGCGCTAACCTACGAGCAGTACTTC; CDR3 protein: CASTRTSGDALTYEQYF; J gene: TRBJ2-7; D gene: TRBD2; clone size: .; V gene: TRBV7-3
CDR3 DNA: TGTGCCAGCAGTTTATCTGGTGCTGCCTATGGCTACACCTTC; CDR3 protein: CASSLSGAAYGYTF; J gene: TRBJ1-2; D gene: .; clone size: few; V gene: TRBV28
CDR3 DNA: TGTGCCAGCGGGGTCCCGTATAGCAATCAGCCCCAGCATTTT; CDR3 protein: CASGVPYSNQPQHF; J gene: TRBJ1-5; D gene: .; clone size: many; V gene: TRBV28
CDR3 DNA: TGTGCCAGCCATGGGGGCCTGGGGACAGGAGCCTTTTCACCCCTCCACTTT; CDR3 protein: CASHGGLGTGAFSPLHF; J gene: TRBJ1-6; D gene: TRBD1; clone size: few; V gene: TRBV27
CDR3 DNA: TGTGCCAGTAGTACAGGGGTCTCCTCTGGAAACACCATATATTTT; CDR3 protein: CASSTGVSSGNTIYF; J gene: TRBJ1-3; D gene: .; clone size: .; V gene: TRBV19
CDR3 DNA: TGTGCCAGCAGTACCAGACAGGGAATCGGGCAAGAGACCCAGTACTTC; CDR3 protein: CASSTRQGIGQETQYF; J gene: TRBJ2-5; D gene: TRBD1; clone size: many; V gene: TRBV6-2/TRBV6-3
CDR3 DNA: TGTGCCAGTAGTACCCAGACAGCTACAGGACGCAACTATGGCTACACCTTC; CDR3 protein: CASSTQTATGRNYGYTF; J gene: TRBJ1-2; D gene: .; clone size: .; V gene: TRBV19
CDR3 DNA: TGTGCCAGCAGAGGGGGGAGGGAGCTGTTTTTT; CDR3 protein: CASRGGRELFF; J gene: TRBJ2-2; D gene: .; clone size: many; V gene: TRBV2
CDR3 DNA: TGTGCCAGCAGTCCCCCGGGCAGGTCTGAAGCTTTCTTT; CDR3 protein: CASSPPGRSEAFF; J gene: TRBJ1-1; D gene: .; clone size: .; V gene: TRBV28
CDR3 DNA: TGTGCCAGCAGCCAGGGGTGGGCGAACACCGGGGAGCTGTTTTTT; CDR3 protein: CASSQGWANTGELFF; J gene: TRBJ2-2; D gene: .; clone size: few; V gene: TRBV11-3
CDR3 DNA: TGTGCCAGCAGTCTCGGTCTGGGTGAAGCTTTCTTT; CDR3 protein: CASSLGLGEAFF; J gene: TRBJ1-1; D gene: .; clone size: many; V gene: TRBV13
CDR3 DNA: TGTGCCATCAGGGCTGACAGGTCCAGAGACGGCTACACCTTC; CDR3 protein: CAIRADRSRDGYTF; J gene: TRBJ1-2; D gene: .; clone size: .; V gene: TRBV10-3
CDR3 DNA: TGTGCCTGGGGTAGTTACGAGCAGTACTTC; CDR3 protein: CAWGSYEQYF; J gene: TRBJ2-7; D gene: .; clone size: .; V gene: TRBV30
CDR3 DNA: TGTGCCAGCATTCTCGCAGGTGGAGGGGCCTACGAGCAGTACTTC; CDR3 protein: CASILAGGGAYEQYF; J gene: TRBJ2-7; D gene: .; clone size: .; V gene: TRBV6-2/TRBV6-3
CDR3 DNA: TGTGCCAGCAGTTTAGCGGGGACAGGAAGACAGCCCCAGCATTTT; CDR3 protein: CASSLAGTGRQPQHF; J gene: TRBJ1-5; D gene: TRBD1; clone size: many; V gene: TRBV12-3/TRBV12-4
CDR3 DNA: TGTGCCAGTAGTACCTTTGCGTACTTCGAAGCTTTCTTT; CDR3 protein: CASSTFAYFEAFF; J gene: TRBJ1-1; D gene: .; clone size: few; V gene: TRBV19
CDR3 DNA: TGCAGTGCTACGGGACTAGCGGGAAAGAACCTTTTTTACGAGCAGTACTTC; CDR3 protein: CSATGLAGKNLFYEQYF; J gene: TRBJ2-7; D gene: TRBD2; clone size: .; V gene: TRBV20-1
CDR3 DNA: TGTGCCAGCAGTTTGTCCAGGGGGATTTATGGCTACACCTTC; CDR3 protein: CASSLSRGIYGYTF; J gene: TRBJ1-2; D gene: TRBD1; clone size: many; V gene: TRBV12-3/TRBV12-4
CDR3 DNA: TGCAGTGCTACGGATACTAGCGGAAGCACAGATACGCAGTATTTT; CDR3 protein: CSATDTSGSTDTQYF; J gene: TRBJ2-3; D gene: TRBD2; clone size: few; V gene: TRBV20-1
CDR3 DNA: TGTGCCAGCCGCGCGAGGAATCAGCCCCAGCATTTT; CDR3 protein: CASRARNQPQHF; J gene: TRBJ1-5; D gene: .; clone size: .; V gene: TRBV27
CDR3 DNA: TGTGCCAGCAGCTTACGGTTTGAGGAAGCTTTCTTT; CDR3 protein: CASSLRFEEAFF; J gene: TRBJ1-1; D gene: .; clone size: many; V gene: TRBV11-2
CDR3 DNA: TGCAGTGCTAGATCGGCACCGGCCTACGAGCAGTACTTC; CDR3 protein: CSARSAPAYEQYF; J gene: TRBJ2-7; D gene: .; clone size: many; V gene: TRBV20-1
CDR3 DNA: TGCAGTGCTTCACGCGGGGCGTATGAGACCCAGTACTTC; CDR3 protein: CSASRGAYETQYF; J gene: TRBJ2-5; D gene: .; clone size: .; V gene: TRBV20-1
CDR3 DNA: TGTGCCATCAGCCGAGAAGGGGTCGGCGGGGAGCAGTACTTC; CDR3 protein: CAISREGVGGEQYF; J gene: TRBJ2-7; D gene: .; clone size: .; V gene: TRBV10-3
CDR3 DNA: TGTGCCAGCAGCACCCGAGCGGGAGGGCCCGAGACCCAGTACTTC; CDR3 protein: CASSTRAGGPETQYF; J gene: TRBJ2-5; D gene: TRBD2; clone size: few; V gene: TRBV9
CDR3 DNA: TGTGCCAGCAGCCTTATAGGCCCCGGGGAGCTGTTTTTT; CDR3 protein: CASSLIGPGELFF; J gene: TRBJ2-2; D gene: .; clone size: .; V gene: TRBV7-3
CDR3 DNA: TGCGCCAGCAGCTTGGCGAGCGCTATCGGGGAGCTGTTTTTT; CDR3 protein: CASSLASAIGELFF; J gene: TRBJ2-2; D gene: .; clone size: few; V gene: TRBV5-1